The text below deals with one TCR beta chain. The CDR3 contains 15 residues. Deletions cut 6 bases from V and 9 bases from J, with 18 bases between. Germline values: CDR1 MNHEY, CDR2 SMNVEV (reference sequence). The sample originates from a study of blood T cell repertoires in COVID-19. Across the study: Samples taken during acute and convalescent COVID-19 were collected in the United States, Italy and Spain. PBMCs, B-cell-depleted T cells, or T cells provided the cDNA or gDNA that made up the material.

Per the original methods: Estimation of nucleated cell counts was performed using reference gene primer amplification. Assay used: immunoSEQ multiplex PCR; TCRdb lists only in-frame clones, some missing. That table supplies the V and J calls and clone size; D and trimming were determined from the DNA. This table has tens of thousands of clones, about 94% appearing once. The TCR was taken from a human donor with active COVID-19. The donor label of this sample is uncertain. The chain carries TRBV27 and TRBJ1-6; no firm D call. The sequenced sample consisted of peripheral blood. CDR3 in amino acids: CASSLSGSAGSPLHF. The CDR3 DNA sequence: TGTGCCAGCAGCCTTAGCGGATCCGCAGGTTCACCCCTCCACTTT.